The 10 T cell receptor beta chains presented below share a single source sample, sequenced in a study of neoadjuvant nivolumab and ipilimumab in lung cancer (dated by TCRdb to the early 2020s). The method behind the library was the immunoSEQ multiplex PCR assay. The clones in this table, taken by TCRdb from immuneACCESS, are in-frame only. Not every clone is retained; where verified, under half of the shortfall comes from an unresolved V gene, and the cause of the rest is unknown. The sample table shows approximately 7,000 clones, and roughly 83% are seen once. The ten most abundant clones make up around 5.3% of the sample. Sample time point, as interpreted from the label and publication: at surgical resection after neoadjuvant nivolumab +/- ipilimumab. This specimen consisted of tumor tissue, obtained after neoadjuvant nivolumab, alone or with ipilimumab, at or shortly before surgery. The receptors were sampled from an adult with non-small cell lung cancer.

The chain carries TRBV2 and TRBJ2-1; 8 bases fit TRBD2. Germline CDR1 SNHLY, CDR2 FYNNEI. V shed 9 bases, J shed 9 bases, and the junction held 4 bases outside the gene matches. The CDR3 loop spans 11 amino acids. The CDR3 spells CASRLAFEQFF. CDR3 DNA: TGTGCCAGTAGACTAGCGTTTGAGCAGTTCTTC.

The genes are TRBV11-1 and TRBJ1-1; D perhaps matches TRBD1 (6 bases). The V end was cut by 5 bases, the J end by 1 base, with 14 bases between. There are 15 residues in the CDR3. Per germline, CDR1 SGHAT and CDR2 FQDESV (reference sequence). The CDR3 DNA reads as TGTGCCAGCAGCCTTCTGACAGGCTCGAACACTGAAGCTTTCTTT. Translation: CASSLLTGSNTEAFF. The full variable domain, its missing parts supplied by reference TRBV11-1 and TRBJ1-1, is EAEVAQSPRYKITEKSQAVAFWCDPISGHATLYWYRQILGQGPELLVQFQDESVVDDSQLPKDRFSAERLKGVDSTLKIQPAELGDSAMYLCASSLLTGSNTEAFFGQGTRLTVV.

The chain has TRBV5-6 and TRBJ2-6; D might be TRBD1 (5 bases). CDR1 is SGHDT and CDR2 is YYEEEE in the germline V gene. The CDR3 is 14 residues long. V lost 2 bases and J lost 4, with 7 bases in between. CDR3 in amino acids: CASSLQAGANVLTF. CDR3 nucleotides: TGTGCCAGCAGCTTACAGGCGGGGGCCAACGTCCTGACTTTC.

This clone was seen a handful of times. The CDR3 sequence is CASSLAQGAGNTIYF. As DNA, the CDR3 is TGTGCCAGCAGCTTGGCCCAGGGTGCTGGAAACACCATATATTTT. The chain couples TRBV5-4 to TRBJ1-3, with D perhaps TRBD1 (5 bases). Trimming cost V 0 bases and J 2 bases, with 9 bases left between them. The CDR3 is 15 residues long. Germline lookup yields CDR1 SGHNT and CDR2 YYREEE (reference sequence).

The chain is built from TRBV4-3 and TRBJ1-1; D gene uncertain. Per the germline V gene, CDR1 is LGHNA and CDR2 is YSLEER. V was shortened by 0 bases and J by 0 bases, with 2 bases between the two germline ends. The CDR3 loop spans 13 amino acids. The CDR3: CASSQELNTEAFF. CDR3 sequence (DNA): TGCGCCAGCAGCCAAGAGCTGAACACTGAAGCTTTCTTT.

The chain uses TRBV18 and TRBJ2-7, with 9 bases fitting TRBD1. The CDR3 extends over 15 amino acids. The germline gives CDR1 KGHSH, CDR2 LQKENI. J was trimmed by 2 bases and V by 2 bases; bases with no gene match: 4. CDR3 loop: CASSPGTGTAYEQYF. CDR3 sequence (DNA): TGTGCCAGCTCACCAGGGACAGGGACAGCCTACGAGCAGTACTTC.

This chain uses TRBV29-1 with TRBJ1-1, with D possibly being TRBD1 (6 bases). V lost 7 bases to trimming and J lost 1 base, with 10 bases between them. The CDR3 runs to 12 residues. Germline CDR1 reads SQVTM; CDR2 reads ANQGSEA. The CDR3, as DNA: TGCAGCGGGTCACAGGGGAACACTGAAGCTTTCTTT. It is translated as CSGSQGNTEAFF. The full variable domain, with the rest looked up from reference TRBV29-1 and TRBJ1-1, is SAVISQKPSRDICQRGTSLTIQCQVDSQVTMMFWYRQQPGQSLTLIATANQGSEATYESGFVIDKFPISRPNLTFSTLTVSNMSPEDSSIYLCSGSQGNTEAFFGQGTRLTVV.

The V and J genes are TRBV6-5 and TRBJ1-6; D uncertain. CDR1 is MNHEY, CDR2 SVGAGI, per germline. This CDR3 has 14 residues. Trimming cost V 2 bases and J 7 bases, with 9 bases left between them. In DNA form, the CDR3 reads TGTGCCAGCAGTTACACCGTGCCAAATTCACCCCTCCACTTT. Amino acid sequence: CASSYTVPNSPLHF.

This sequence joins TRBV9 and TRBJ2-7; 11 nucleotides agree with TRBD2. Germline V gives CDR1 SGDLS, CDR2 YYNGEE. The V and J ends lost 2 bases and 5 bases, in that order; junction bases with no gene match: 6. The CDR3 is 15 amino acids. CDR3 bases: TGTGCCAGCAGCGTCTCATTGGGACTAGCGGACGAGCAGTACTTC. Translated, it gives CASSVSLGLADEQYF. The complete variable domain, with remaining parts taken from reference TRBV9 and TRBJ2-7, reads DSGVTQTPKHLITATGQRVTLRCSPRSGDLSVYWYQQSLDQGLQFLIQYYNGEERAKGNILERFSAQQFPDLHSELNLSSLELGDSALYFCASSVSLGLADEQYFGPGTRLTVT.

The chain is built from TRBV10-3 and TRBJ1-6, with a tentative D call TRBD1 (5 bases). V lost 11 bases to trimming and J lost 8 bases, with 16 bases between them. This CDR3 comprises 13 residues. Germline assignment: CDR1 ENHRY and CDR2 SYGVKD. The CDR3: CAVSPTGDSPLHF. CDR3 nucleotide sequence: TGTGCCGTCTCCCCGACGGGGGATTCACCCCTCCACTTT.